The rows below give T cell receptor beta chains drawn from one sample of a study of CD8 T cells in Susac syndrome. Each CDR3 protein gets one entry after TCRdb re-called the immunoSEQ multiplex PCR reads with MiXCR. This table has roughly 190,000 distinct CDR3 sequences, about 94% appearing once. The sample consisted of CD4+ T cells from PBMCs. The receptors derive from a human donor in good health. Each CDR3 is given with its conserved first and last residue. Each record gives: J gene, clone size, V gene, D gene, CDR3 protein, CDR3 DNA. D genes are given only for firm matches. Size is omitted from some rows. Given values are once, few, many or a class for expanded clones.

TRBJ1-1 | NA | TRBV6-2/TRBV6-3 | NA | CATHGWGNTEAFF | TGTGCCACCCACGGCTGGGGGAACACTGAAGCTTTCTTT
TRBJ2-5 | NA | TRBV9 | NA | CASSSVRETQYF | TGTGCCAGCAGCAGCGTACGAGAGACCCAGTACTTC
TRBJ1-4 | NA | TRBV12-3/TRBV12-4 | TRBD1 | CASRRTGANEKLFF | TGTGCCAGCAGGCGGACAGGGGCCAATGAAAAACTGTTTTTT
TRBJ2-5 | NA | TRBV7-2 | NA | CASSPDSGTARDQYF | TGTGCCAGCAGCCCCGACTCGGGGACGGCCAGAGACCAGTACTTC
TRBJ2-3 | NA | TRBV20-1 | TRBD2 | CSARVARGISDTQYF | TGCAGTGCTAGAGTAGCGCGGGGGATCTCTGATACGCAGTATTTT
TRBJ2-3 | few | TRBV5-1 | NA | CASRGEGTDTQYF | TGCGCCAGCAGAGGAGAGGGCACAGATACGCAGTATTTT
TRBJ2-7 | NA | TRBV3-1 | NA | CASSQPGGEQYF | TGTGCCAGCAGCCAGCCCGGCGGCGAGCAGTACTTC
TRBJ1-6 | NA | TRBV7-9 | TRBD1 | CASSISAGPGGNSPLHF | TGTGCCAGCAGCATTTCGGCCGGCCCAGGGGGGAATTCACCCCTCCACTTT
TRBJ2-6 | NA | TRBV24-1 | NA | CATSDPDSGANVLTF | TGTGCCACCAGTGATCCGGACTCTGGGGCCAACGTCCTGACTTTC
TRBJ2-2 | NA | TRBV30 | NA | CAWGDGVGDPGELFF | TGTGCCTGGGGGGACGGTGTCGGGGATCCCGGGGAGCTGTTTTTT
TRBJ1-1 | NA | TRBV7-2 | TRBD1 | CASSFPLGQGMSEAFF | TGTGCCAGCAGCTTCCCTCTAGGACAGGGGATGAGTGAAGCTTTCTTT
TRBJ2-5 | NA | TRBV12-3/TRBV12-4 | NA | CASNGGGETQYF | TGTGCCAGCAACGGGGGCGGGGAGACCCAGTACTTC
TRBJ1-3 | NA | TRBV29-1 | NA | CSVEMAPAGNTIYF | TGCAGCGTTGAAATGGCTCCAGCTGGAAACACCATATATTTT
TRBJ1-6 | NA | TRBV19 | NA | CASTPAGDNSPLHF | TGTGCCAGTACCCCCGCAGGCGATAATTCACCCCTCCACTTT
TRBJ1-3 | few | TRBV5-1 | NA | CASSSGASFTGNTIYF | TGCGCCAGCAGTTCGGGGGCCTCATTCACTGGAAACACCATATATTTT
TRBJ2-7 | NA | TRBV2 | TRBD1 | CASSPETGNYEQYF | TGTGCCAGCAGTCCTGAGACAGGGAACTACGAGCAGTACTTC
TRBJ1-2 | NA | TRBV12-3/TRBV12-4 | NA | CASSYRAGYTF | TGTGCCAGCAGTTACAGGGCTGGCTACACCTTC
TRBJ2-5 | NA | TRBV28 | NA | CASSSGLVTQYF | TGTGCCAGCAGTTCGGGGCTAGTGACCCAGTACTTC
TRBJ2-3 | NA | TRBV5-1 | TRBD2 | CASSRRTSRGTDTQYF | TGCGCCAGCAGCCGACGGACTAGCAGGGGAACAGATACGCAGTATTTT
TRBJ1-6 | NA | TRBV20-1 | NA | CSARETVANSPLHF | TGCAGTGCTAGAGAGACAGTCGCAAATTCACCCCTCCACTTT
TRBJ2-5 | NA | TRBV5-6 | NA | CASSFGQIQYF | TGTGCCAGCAGCTTCGGACAGATCCAGTACTTC
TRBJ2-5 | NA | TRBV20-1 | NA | CSAGSGTPAGEQYF | TGCAGTGCCGGATCCGGGACACCGGCCGGGGAGCAGTACTTC
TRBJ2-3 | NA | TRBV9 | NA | CASGPRGRRPWDTQYF | TGTGCCAGCGGACCCCGGGGACGTAGACCGTGGGATACGCAGTATTTT
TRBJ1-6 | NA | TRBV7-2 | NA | CASRGAPVDNSPLHF | TGTGCCAGCAGGGGAGCCCCCGTCGATAATTCACCCCTCCACTTT
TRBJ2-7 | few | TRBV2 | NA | CASSEEAAYEQYF | TGTGCCAGCAGTGAGGAGGCTGCCTACGAGCAGTACTTC
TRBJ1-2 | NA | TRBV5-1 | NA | CASSLMAVNYGYTF | TGCGCCAGCAGCTTGATGGCGGTCAACTATGGCTACACCTTC
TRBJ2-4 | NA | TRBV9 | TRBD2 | CASSVGIAGESFLAKNIQYF | TGTGCCAGCAGCGTAGGAATAGCGGGGGAGTCTTTCTTAGCCAAAAACATTCAGTACTTC
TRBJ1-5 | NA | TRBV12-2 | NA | CASRSTGDPARSQPQHF | TGTGCAAGTCGCTCTACCGGGGACCCGGCCCGGAGTCAGCCCCAGCATTTT
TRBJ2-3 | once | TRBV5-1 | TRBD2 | CASSVTAGADTQYF | TGCGCCAGCAGCGTGACAGCGGGGGCAGATACGCAGTATTTT
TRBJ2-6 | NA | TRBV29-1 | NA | CSVEAGAGANVLTF | TGCAGCGTTGAAGCAGGGGCTGGGGCCAACGTCCTGACTTTC
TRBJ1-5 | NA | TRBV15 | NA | CATSRDGSAEQPQHF | TGTGCCACCAGCAGAGATGGATCGGCAGAGCAGCCCCAGCATTTT
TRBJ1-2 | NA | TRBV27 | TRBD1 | CASRAGQGGGYTF | TGTGCCAGCAGGGCCGGACAGGGGGGAGGCTACACCTTC
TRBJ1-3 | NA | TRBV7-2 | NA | CASSLPGGGNTIYF | TGTGCCAGCAGCCTCCCCGGGGGAGGAAACACCATATATTTT
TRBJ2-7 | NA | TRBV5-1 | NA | CASSLGNYEQYF | TGCGCCAGCAGCTTGGGCAATTACGAGCAGTACTTC
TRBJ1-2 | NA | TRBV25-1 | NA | CASSGLYQGLGGYTF | TGTGCCAGCAGTGGTTTATATCAGGGTCTTGGAGGCTACACCTTC
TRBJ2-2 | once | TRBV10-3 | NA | CAIGGNTGELFF | TGTGCCATCGGAGGGAACACCGGGGAGCTGTTTTTT
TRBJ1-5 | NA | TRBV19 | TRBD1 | CASQGGGNQPQHF | TGTGCCAGTCAGGGGGGAGGCAATCAGCCCCAGCATTTT
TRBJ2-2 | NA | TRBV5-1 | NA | CASSPEPGHSNTGELFF | TGCGCCAGCAGCCCGGAACCGGGACATTCGAACACCGGGGAGCTGTTTTTT
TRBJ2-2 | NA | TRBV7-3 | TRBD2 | CASSFGGSGGKTGELFF | TGTGCCAGCAGCTTCGGGGGAAGCGGGGGGAAAACCGGGGAGCTGTTTTTT
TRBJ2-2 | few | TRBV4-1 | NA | CASSLPGLSTGELFF | TGCGCCAGCAGCCTCCCCGGACTGTCCACCGGGGAGCTGTTTTTT
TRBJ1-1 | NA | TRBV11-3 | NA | CASSRGGPEAFF | TGTGCCAGCAGCCGAGGTGGACCTGAAGCTTTCTTT